Following are 31 T cell receptor beta chains from one sample sequenced in a study of T cells in localized non-small cell lung cancer. TCRdb keeps only in-frame clones here, not all; method: immunoSEQ multiplex PCR. Of about 70,000 clones in the sample, 85% to 90% are singletons; the top ten hold around a fifth. Here the sequenced sample was peripheral blood, taken before any cancer treatment. Receptors were obtained from a male donor older than 55 with stage III squamous cell lung carcinoma.

The CDR3, as DNA: TGTGCCAGCAGTTTTAATCTCCGGGACACGAGTAACTATGGCTACACCTTC. Translated: CASSFNLRDTSNYGYTF. The rearrangement joins TRBV28 to TRBJ1-2; possibly TRBD1 for D (6 bases). CDR3 length: 17 residues. The germline V and J ends were trimmed by 3 bases and 1 base, with 18 bases remaining between them. In germline, CDR1 is MDHEN, CDR2 SYDVKM.

This clone was counted a single time. V usage is TRBV5-1 and J usage is TRBJ2-7; D gene ambiguous. The CDR3 is 12 residues long. The germline CDR1 and CDR2 sequences are SGHRS and YFSETQ. V was trimmed by 2 bases and J by 6 bases, leaving 9 bases between them. This chain's CDR3 is CASSFGRSEQYF. The CDR3 DNA is TGCGCCAGCAGCTTTGGCCGTTCCGAGCAGTACTTC.

V gene TRBV6-1 combines with J gene TRBJ1-3; no definite D call. V was clipped by 10 bases and J by 3 bases, with 19 bases between them. The CDR3 is made up of 15 amino acids. Germline-derived CDR1 and CDR2 are MNHNS and SASEGT. The CDR3 loop reads CATQIEGIGGNTIYF. The CDR3 bases are TGTGCCACCCAGATCGAGGGAATAGGTGGAAACACCATATATTTT.

The chain employs TRBV15 and TRBJ2-3, with a tentative D call TRBD2 (5 bases). Germline-derived CDR1 and CDR2 are LNHNV and YYDKDF (reference sequence). Trimming took off 5 bases at V and 4 bases at J, with 13 bases between the two ends. This CDR3 is 14 amino acids long. The CDR3 DNA is TGTGCCACCAGCTCGACGGGGTACCCAGATACGCAGTATTTT. This translates into CATSSTGYPDTQYF.

This clone was detected once. The V and J genes are TRBV19 and TRBJ1-1; 8 bases are a match to TRBD1. Trimming removed 6 bases from V and 1 base from J; junction bases left unmatched: 16. The CDR3 contains 18 residues. Germline values: CDR1 LNHDA, CDR2 SQIVND (reference sequence). This chain's CDR3 is CASSRSSGTGTPNTEAFF. The CDR3 DNA is TGTGCCAGTAGCCGTTCATCCGGGACAGGAACCCCGAACACTGAAGCTTTCTTT.

The V call is TRBV5-4, the J call TRBJ1-2, with TRBD1 identical over 12 bases. Germline V gene data show CDR1 as SGHNT and CDR2 as YYREEE (reference sequence). The CDR3 spans 16 residues. V was clipped by 0 bases and J by 4 bases; unmatched bases: 4. The CDR3 loop reads CASSLEGTGGFYGYTF. Here the CDR3 DNA reads TGTGCCAGCAGCTTGGAAGGGACAGGGGGCTTCTATGGCTACACCTTC.

This chain links TRBV6-1 with TRBJ2-7, with D hard to call. Germline CDR1 MNHNS, CDR2 SASEGT. Trimming shortened V by 1 base and J by 6 bases, and 7 bases separated the two germline ends. CDR3 length: 12 residues. The CDR3 spells CASSEEGFEQYF. The DNA of the CDR3 is TGTGCCAGCAGTGAAGAGGGCTTCGAGCAGTACTTC.

The chain couples TRBV4-3 to TRBJ1-2, with 7 bases matching TRBD1. Germline lookup yields CDR1 LGHNA and CDR2 YSLEER. CDR3 size: 16 residues. The V gene end was trimmed by 0 bases and the J gene end by 8 bases; junction bases not matched to a gene: 12. The CDR3 nucleotides read TGCGCCAGCAGCCAAGAAGGAGAGGGACAGCGACGGGGCTACACCTTC. Amino acid sequence: CASSQEGEGQRRGYTF.

The chain links TRBV2 to TRBJ2-3; 9 nucleotides align to TRBD1. This CDR3 contains 15 residues. The trim removed 2 bases at V and 8 bases at J, leaving 8 bases unmatched. Germline V CDR1 and CDR2: SNHLY, FYNNEI. CDR3 sequence: CASSEKGTGSGTQYF. As DNA, the CDR3 is TGTGCCAGCAGTGAAAAAGGGACAGGGAGCGGTACGCAGTATTTT. The variable domain in full, completed from reference TRBV2 and TRBJ2-3, reads EPEVTQTPSHQVTQMGQEVILRCVPISNHLYFYWYRQILGQKVEFLVSFYNNEISEKSEIFDDQFSVERPDGSNFTLKIRSTKLEDSAMYFCASSEKGTGSGTQYFGPGTRLTVL.

The CDR3, as DNA: TGTGCCAGCAGTGACTGGATTTCGGGAGGGGGCGATGGCTACACCTTC. Translation gives CASSDWISGGGDGYTF. This chain uses TRBV6-1 with TRBJ1-2; 7 bases are a match to TRBD1. Germline CDR1 MNHNS, CDR2 SASEGT. CDR3 size: 16 residues. V lost 3 bases, J lost 6 bases, and 13 bases stayed unmatched.

The chain has TRBV27 and TRBJ2-1; 12 positions agree with TRBD1. Germline V CDR1 and CDR2: MNHEY, SMNVEV (reference sequence). V shed 2 bases and J 9 bases; nucleotides not matched to a gene: 11. This CDR3 is built from 17 residues. In DNA, the CDR3 is TGTGCCAGCAGTTTAAGGGGCAGGGGACAGGGGGCGGGTGAGCAGTTCTTC. Translated, it gives CASSLRGRGQGAGEQFF.

The J gene is TRBJ1-3, the V gene TRBV29-1; 7 bases fit TRBD1. After removal of 6 bases from V and 4 bases from J, the junction contained 6 bases not matched to a gene. Germline CDR1 reads SQVTM; CDR2 reads ANQGSEA. This CDR3 spans 13 amino acids. The CDR3 DNA reads as TGCAGCGTGGGAACAGGGGTCGGAAACACCATATATTTT. Amino acid sequence: CSVGTGVGNTIYF.

The chain joins TRBV7-2 to TRBJ2-3; D might be TRBD2 (5 bases). CDR1 is SGHTA, CDR2 FQGNSA, per germline. Between the trimmed V and J ends, which lost 2 bases and 4 bases, there was a span of 16 bases. The CDR3 extends over 16 amino acids. DNA for the CDR3: TGTGCCAGCAGCTTATCCCCCGGGGAATTGGCAGATACGCAGTATTTT. Encoded protein: CASSLSPGELADTQYF.

V and J are TRBV28 and TRBJ1-2, with D possibly being TRBD1 (6 bases). CDR1 is MDHEN and CDR2 is SYDVKM in the germline V gene. The CDR3 runs to 15 residues. The germline V and J ends were trimmed by 4 bases and 4 bases, with 16 bases remaining between them. The CDR3 protein is CASSSLQGPGYGYTF. The CDR3 DNA is TGTGCCAGCAGTTCCTTACAGGGTCCGGGCTATGGCTACACCTTC.

The CDR3 sequence: CASSLVQTENTEAFF. The CDR3 DNA follows: TGCGCCAGCAGCTTGGTTCAAACAGAAAACACTGAAGCTTTCTTT. The rearrangement links TRBV5-1 to TRBJ1-1; no reliable D call. The V gene lost 0 bases and the J gene lost 2 bases, with 11 bases spanning the gap. The CDR3 extends over 15 amino acids. Germline V lookup: CDR1 SGHRS, CDR2 YFSETQ.

This clone showed up just once. The chain couples TRBV19 to TRBJ1-6; no firm D call. This CDR3 spans 13 amino acids. V was shortened by 7 bases and J by 7 bases, with 11 bases between the two germline ends. Germline V gene data show CDR1 as LNHDA and CDR2 as SQIVND (reference sequence). CDR3 amino acids: CASILRPNSPLHF. The CDR3 DNA reads as TGTGCCAGTATCCTGAGGCCAAATTCACCCCTCCACTTT.

CDR3 sequence (DNA): TGTGCCAGCATGCGGTCGTTTTTGAACACTGAAGCTTTCTTT. Encoded protein: CASMRSFLNTEAFF. The chain has TRBV2 and TRBJ1-1; D gene unclear. Germline V gene lookup returns CDR1 SNHLY and CDR2 FYNNEI. Trimming left V 7 bases short and J 0 bases short, with 12 bases between. The CDR3 length is 14 residues.

The chain joins TRBV4-3 to TRBJ2-1, with D possibly being TRBD2 (6 bases). Germline CDR1 is LGHNA and CDR2 is YSLEER. This CDR3 spans 14 amino acids. Deletions cut 0 bases from V and 9 bases from J, with 12 bases between. The CDR3 bases are TGCGCCAGCAGCCAAGATAGCGGCCCATTTGAGCAGTTCTTC. As protein: CASSQDSGPFEQFF.

This chain links TRBV11-2 with TRBJ2-3, with D perhaps TRBD1 or TRBD2 (6 bases each). Per the germline V gene, CDR1 is SGHAT and CDR2 is FQNNGV. CDR3 length: 15 residues. V gave up 5 bases and J gave up 3 bases, with 15 bases separating them. The CDR3 is CASSLQGRRTDTQYF. The CDR3 bases are TGTGCCAGCAGCCTGCAGGGGAGGAGGACAGATACGCAGTATTTT.

This clone was found a few times. This rearrangement joins TRBV6-1 to TRBJ2-7; 8 bases agree with TRBD1. Germline CDR1 is MNHNS and CDR2 is SASEGT. This CDR3 is built from 14 residues. J was trimmed by 6 bases and V by 1 base; bases with no gene match: 5. The CDR3 bases are TGTGCCAGCAGTGAAGGACAGGGGATTAGCGAGCAGTACGTC. Translation gives CASSEGQGISEQYV.

This sequence joins TRBV27 and TRBJ2-6; 9 nucleotides agree with TRBD1. J gave up 3 bases and V 3 bases, and 9 bases lay outside the gene matches. This CDR3 region has 18 residues. From germline, CDR1 is MNHEY and CDR2 SMNVEV (reference sequence). CDR3 DNA: TGTGCCAGCAGTTTCCTCGGGACAGGGATGATTGGGGCCAACGTCCTGACTTTC. Translated, it gives CASSFLGTGMIGANVLTF. Full variable domain (remainder filled in from reference TRBV27 and TRBJ2-6): EAQVTQNPRYLITVTGKKLTVTCSQNMNHEYMSWYRQDPGLGLRQIYYSMNVEVTDKGDVPEGYKVSRKEKRNFPLILESPSPNQTSLYFCASSFLGTGMIGANVLTFGAGSRLTVL.

The J gene is TRBJ1-2, the V gene TRBV30; 12 bases map to TRBD1. V lost 5 bases to trimming and J lost 5 bases; unmatched junction nucleotides: 6. The V gene's germline CDR1 is GTSNPN and CDR2 SVGIG (reference sequence). CDR3 length equals 14 residues. CDR3 loop: CAWEGQGAEYGYTF. The CDR3 DNA is TGTGCCTGGGAGGGACAGGGGGCTGAATATGGCTACACCTTC.

V is TRBV18 and J is TRBJ2-3; a possible D gene is TRBD1 (5 bases). The germline CDR1 and CDR2 sequences are KGHSH and LQKENI. This CDR3 has 14 residues. V was shortened by 3 bases and J by 3 bases, with 10 bases between the two germline ends. The CDR3 loop reads CASSPRVRTDTQYF. The CDR3 nucleotides read TGTGCCAGCTCACCCAGGGTACGGACAGATACGCAGTATTTT.

CDR3 in amino acids: CASSLGQGYNSPLHF. CDR3 DNA sequence: TGTGCCAGCAGCTTAGGACAGGGCTATAATTCACCCCTCCACTTT. This chain links TRBV5-8 with TRBJ1-6; 8 bases are shared with TRBD1. This CDR3 has 15 residues. Per the germline V gene, CDR1 is SGHTS and CDR2 is YDEGEE. Trimming took 2 bases from V and 3 from J; bases not matched to a gene: 1.

The J gene is TRBJ1-6, the V gene TRBV7-8; TRBD1 is a possible D gene (6 bases). Looked up from germline, CDR1 is SGHVS and CDR2 is FQNEAQ. V lost 1 base, J lost 10 bases, and 17 bases lay in between. The CDR3 has 16 amino acids. Written as DNA, the CDR3 is TGTGCCAGCAGCTTAGATGACGGCAGGGGAAGCTCACCCCTCCACTTT. Translating it yields CASSLDDGRGSSPLHF.

The chain employs TRBV15 and TRBJ1-1; 9 bases map to TRBD1. There are 12 residues in the CDR3. After removal of 8 bases from V and 4 bases from J, the junction contained 2 bases not matched to a gene. CDR1 is LNHNV and CDR2 is YYDKDF in the germline V gene (reference sequence). CDR3: CATGTGLTEAFF. CDR3 nucleotides: TGTGCCACCGGGACAGGGCTCACTGAAGCTTTCTTT.

The rearrangement joins TRBV5-1 to TRBJ2-7; D gene unclear. This CDR3 is 12 amino acids long. V shed 4 bases and J shed 3 bases, with 8 bases lying between them. CDR1 and CDR2 (germline): SGHRS, YFSETQ. CDR3 sequence reads: CASSTTGYEQYF. DNA for the CDR3: TGCGCCAGCAGCACAACCGGCTACGAGCAGTACTTC.

The chain is built from TRBV11-2 and TRBJ1-2; 9 nucleotides match TRBD1. Per germline, CDR1 SGHAT and CDR2 FQNNGV. The CDR3 is 17 amino acids. The ends lost 3 bases at V and 4 bases at J; junction bases unmatched: 12. CDR3 nucleotide sequence: TGTGCCAGCAGCTTCATGCCCGGACAGGGGAGGTTCTATGGCTACACCTTC. Its protein is CASSFMPGQGRFYGYTF.

This rearrangement joins TRBV5-1 to TRBJ2-3; the D gene is possibly TRBD2 (6 bases). Germline V gene sequence: CDR1 SGHRS, CDR2 YFSETQ. Between the trimmed V and J ends, which lost 1 base and 6 bases, there was a span of 12 bases. The CDR3 is 14 residues long. Written as DNA, the CDR3 is TGCGCCAGCAGCTTGCTTACGGGGGTCGATACGCAGTATTTT. Amino acids: CASSLLTGVDTQYF.

This clone has a single count. The chain joins TRBV6-6 to TRBJ1-6; 9 bases are a match to TRBD1. V shed 6 bases and J 7 bases; nucleotides not matched to a gene: 4. In germline, CDR1 is MNHNY, CDR2 SVGAGI (reference sequence). The CDR3 spans 14 residues. The CDR3, as DNA: TGTGCCAGCAGACCTGGGACAGGGAATTCACCCCTCCACTTT. Translating gives CASRPGTGNSPLHF.

The chain uses TRBV10-2 and TRBJ2-5; D remains unclear. CDR1 is WSHSY and CDR2 is SAAADI in the germline V gene. This CDR3 is 12 amino acids long. V was pared by 7 bases and J by 2 bases, with 8 bases between. The CDR3 DNA reads TGCGCCAGCATGGACGGACAAGAGACCCAGTACTTC. It yields the protein CASMDGQETQYF.